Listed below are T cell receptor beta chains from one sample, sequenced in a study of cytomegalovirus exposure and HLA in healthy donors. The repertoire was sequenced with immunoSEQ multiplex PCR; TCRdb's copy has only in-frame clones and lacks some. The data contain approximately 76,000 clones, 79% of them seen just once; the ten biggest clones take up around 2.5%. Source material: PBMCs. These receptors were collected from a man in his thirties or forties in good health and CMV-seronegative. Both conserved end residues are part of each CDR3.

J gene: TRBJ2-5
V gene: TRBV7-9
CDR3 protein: CASSFLETQYF

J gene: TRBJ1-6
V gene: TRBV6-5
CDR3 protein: CASGGGGPYSPLHF

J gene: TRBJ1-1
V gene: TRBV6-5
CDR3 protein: CASRLHTEAFF

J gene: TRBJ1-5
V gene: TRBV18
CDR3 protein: CASSGGFSNQPQHF

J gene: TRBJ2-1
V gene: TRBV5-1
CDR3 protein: CASSWASGGPYDEQFF

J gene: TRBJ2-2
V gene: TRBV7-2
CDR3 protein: CASSPMAGRGELFF

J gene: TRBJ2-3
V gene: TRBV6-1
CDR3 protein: CASVLAGGFRDTQYF

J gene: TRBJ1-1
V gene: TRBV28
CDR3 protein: CASLGENTEAFF

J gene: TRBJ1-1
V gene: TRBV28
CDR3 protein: CASRDTGNTEAFF

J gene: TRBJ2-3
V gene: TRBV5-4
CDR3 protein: CASSLLLASGSTDTQYF

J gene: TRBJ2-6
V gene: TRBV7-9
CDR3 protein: CSSSLLPGQGTYGANVLTF

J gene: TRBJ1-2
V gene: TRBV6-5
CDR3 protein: CASSYSRGYPHGYTF

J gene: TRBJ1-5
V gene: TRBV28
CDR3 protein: CASRGQVGQPQHF

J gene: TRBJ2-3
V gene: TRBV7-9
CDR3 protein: CSSSYQAGGRADTQYF

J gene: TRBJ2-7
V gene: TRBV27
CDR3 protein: CASSFAAGAYEQYF

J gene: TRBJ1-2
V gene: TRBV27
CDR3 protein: CATPLPGYTF

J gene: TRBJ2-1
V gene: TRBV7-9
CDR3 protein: CASSPNMGEAYNEQFF

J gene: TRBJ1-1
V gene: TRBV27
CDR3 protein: CASSSQGFATEAFF

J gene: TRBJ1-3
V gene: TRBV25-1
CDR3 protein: CASSETGQWRNTIYF

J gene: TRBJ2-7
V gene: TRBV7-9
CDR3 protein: CASSRGGTSYEQYF

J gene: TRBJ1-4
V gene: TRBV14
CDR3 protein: CASSPNGDRGEKLFF

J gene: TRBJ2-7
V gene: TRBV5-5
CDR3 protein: CASSRRDNNEQYF

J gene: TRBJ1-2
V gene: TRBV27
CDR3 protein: CASRSRIEGNGYTF

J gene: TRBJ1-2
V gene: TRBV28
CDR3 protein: CASSSLPVVPSGYTF

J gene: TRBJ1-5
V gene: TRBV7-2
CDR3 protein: CASSLSGTGGQSAPAF

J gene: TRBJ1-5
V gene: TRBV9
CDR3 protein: CASSVDGAGQPQHF

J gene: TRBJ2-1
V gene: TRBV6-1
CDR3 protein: CASSETSGGVNEQFF

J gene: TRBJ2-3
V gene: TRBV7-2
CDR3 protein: CASSRKAGTSGTDTQYF

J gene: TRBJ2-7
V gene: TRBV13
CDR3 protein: CASRGGGSYEQYF

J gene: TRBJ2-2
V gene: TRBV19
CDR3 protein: CASSSGPTRVLFF

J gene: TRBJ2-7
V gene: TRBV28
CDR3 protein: CASSPGGFSGTSGRGFEQYF

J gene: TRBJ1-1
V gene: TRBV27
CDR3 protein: CASSWDRGTTEAFF

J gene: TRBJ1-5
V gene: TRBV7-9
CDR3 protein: CASSRTGPEPQHF

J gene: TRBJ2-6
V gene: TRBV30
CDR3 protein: CAWSVVAPISGANVLTF

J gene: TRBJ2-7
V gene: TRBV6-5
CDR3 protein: CASSRRGGRDEQYF

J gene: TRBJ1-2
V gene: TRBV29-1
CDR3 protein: CSVSNRVYGYPF

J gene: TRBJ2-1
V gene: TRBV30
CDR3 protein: CAWSVLEEQFF

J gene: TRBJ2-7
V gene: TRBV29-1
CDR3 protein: CSVSTTGVSREQYF

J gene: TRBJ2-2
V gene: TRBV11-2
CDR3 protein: CASSLRRGNTGELFF

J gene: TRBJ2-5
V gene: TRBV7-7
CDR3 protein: CASSSQGARETQYF

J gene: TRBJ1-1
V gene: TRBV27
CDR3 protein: CASSPGQNTEAFF

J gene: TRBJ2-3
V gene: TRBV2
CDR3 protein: CASSSGLFTDTQYF

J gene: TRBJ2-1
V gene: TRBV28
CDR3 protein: CASTPRVGGGGSYNEQFF

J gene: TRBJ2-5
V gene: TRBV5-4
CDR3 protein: CASSVWVASQETQYF

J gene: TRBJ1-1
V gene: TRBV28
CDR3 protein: CASSLGRPNTEAFF

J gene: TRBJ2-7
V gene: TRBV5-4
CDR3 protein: CASSAGGGRAYEQYF

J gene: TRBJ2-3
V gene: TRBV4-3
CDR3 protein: CASSRQPGQGLDTQYF

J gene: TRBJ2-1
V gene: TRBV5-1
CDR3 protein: CASSPRTSNEQFF

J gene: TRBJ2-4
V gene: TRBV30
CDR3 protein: CATGSEGKNIQYF

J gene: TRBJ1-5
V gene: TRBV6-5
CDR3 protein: CASSSRTGGPDQPQHF

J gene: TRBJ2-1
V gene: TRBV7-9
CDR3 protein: CSSSSTSGLYNEQFF

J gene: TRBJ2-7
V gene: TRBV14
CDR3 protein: CASSPRATLGYEQYF

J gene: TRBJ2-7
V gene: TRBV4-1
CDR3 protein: CASSPSGLAPGDEQYF

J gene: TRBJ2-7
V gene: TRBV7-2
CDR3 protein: CASSLNKNRGLEQYF

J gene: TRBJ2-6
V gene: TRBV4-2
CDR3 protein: CTSSQESGPQFVLTF

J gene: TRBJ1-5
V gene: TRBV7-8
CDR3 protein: CASSLRDQPQHF

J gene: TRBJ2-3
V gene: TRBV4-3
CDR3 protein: CASRILHHRERTDTQYF

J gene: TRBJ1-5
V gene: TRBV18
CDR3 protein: CASSRAGQGGNQPQHF

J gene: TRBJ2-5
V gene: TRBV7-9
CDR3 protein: CAGGWGETQYF